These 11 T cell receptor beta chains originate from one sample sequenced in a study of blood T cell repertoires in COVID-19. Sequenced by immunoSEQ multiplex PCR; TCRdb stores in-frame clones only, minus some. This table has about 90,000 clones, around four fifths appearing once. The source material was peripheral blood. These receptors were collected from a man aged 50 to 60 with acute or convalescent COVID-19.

CDR3 DNA: TGTGCCAGTAGTATGGCCGGAGATTATGGCTACACCTTC. Translation gives CASSMAGDYGYTF. The rearrangement joins TRBV19 to TRBJ1-2; D is unclear. This CDR3 is 13 amino acids long. Germline-derived CDR1 and CDR2 are LNHDA and SQIVND (reference sequence). Trimming stripped 3 bases from V and 5 bases from J, with 10 bases between.

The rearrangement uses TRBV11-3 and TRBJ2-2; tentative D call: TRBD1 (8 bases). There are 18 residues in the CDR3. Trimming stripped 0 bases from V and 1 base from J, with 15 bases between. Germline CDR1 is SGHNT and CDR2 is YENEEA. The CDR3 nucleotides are TGTGCCAGCAGCTTAGATCAGGGAGGGACAGGGAACACCGGGGAGCTGTTTTTT. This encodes CASSLDQGGTGNTGELFF.

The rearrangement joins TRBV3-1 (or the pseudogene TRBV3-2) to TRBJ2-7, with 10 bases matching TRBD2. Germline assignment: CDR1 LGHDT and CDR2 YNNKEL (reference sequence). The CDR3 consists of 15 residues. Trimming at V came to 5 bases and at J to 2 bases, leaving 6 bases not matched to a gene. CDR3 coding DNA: TGTGCCAGCAGCGAGTCCAGCGGGAGGGCCTACGAGCAGTACTTC. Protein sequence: CASSESSGRAYEQYF.

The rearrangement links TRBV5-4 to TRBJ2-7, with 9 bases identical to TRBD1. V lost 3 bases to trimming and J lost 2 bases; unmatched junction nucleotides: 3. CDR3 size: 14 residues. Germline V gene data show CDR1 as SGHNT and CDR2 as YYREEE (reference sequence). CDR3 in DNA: TGTGCCAGCAGCTCACAGGGGGCTCCCTACGAGCAGTACTTC. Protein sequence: CASSSQGAPYEQYF.

The CDR3 DNA follows: TGCGCCACCCAGCGGGACACTAACTCTGGGGCCAACGTCCTGACTTTC. It yields the protein CATQRDTNSGANVLTF. The J gene is TRBJ2-6, the V gene TRBV5-1, with a tentative D call TRBD2 (7 bases). The CDR3 is 16 residues long. The germline CDR1 and CDR2 sequences are SGHRS and YFSETQ. V lost 9 bases, J lost 0 bases, and 16 bases lay in between.

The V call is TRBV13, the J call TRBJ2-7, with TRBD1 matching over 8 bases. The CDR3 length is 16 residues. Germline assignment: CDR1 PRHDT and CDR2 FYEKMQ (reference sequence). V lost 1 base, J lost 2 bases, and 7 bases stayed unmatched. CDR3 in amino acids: CASSLEGQGAPYEQYF. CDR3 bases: TGTGCCAGCAGCTTAGAGGGGCAGGGGGCCCCCTACGAGCAGTACTTC.

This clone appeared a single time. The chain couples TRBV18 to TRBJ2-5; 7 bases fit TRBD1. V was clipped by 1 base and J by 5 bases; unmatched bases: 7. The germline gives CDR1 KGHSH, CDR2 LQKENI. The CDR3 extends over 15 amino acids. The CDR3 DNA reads TGTGCCAGCTCACCACAGGGGGCTACAGGGGAGACCCAGTACTTC. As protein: CASSPQGATGETQYF.

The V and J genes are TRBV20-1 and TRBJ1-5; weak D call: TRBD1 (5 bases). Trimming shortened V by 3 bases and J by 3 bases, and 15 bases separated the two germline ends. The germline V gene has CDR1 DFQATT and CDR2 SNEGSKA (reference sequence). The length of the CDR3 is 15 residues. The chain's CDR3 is CSASWAGWDNQPQHF. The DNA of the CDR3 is TGCAGTGCTAGTTGGGCAGGGTGGGACAATCAGCCCCAGCATTTT.

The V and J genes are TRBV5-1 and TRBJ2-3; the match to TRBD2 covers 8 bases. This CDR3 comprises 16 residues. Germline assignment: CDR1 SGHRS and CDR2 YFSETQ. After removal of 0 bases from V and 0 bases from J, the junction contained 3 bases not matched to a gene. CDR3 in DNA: TGCGCCAGCAGCTTGGAAATAGCGGGGAGCACAGATACGCAGTATTTT. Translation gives CASSLEIAGSTDTQYF. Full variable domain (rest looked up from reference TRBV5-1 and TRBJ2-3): KAGVTQTPRYLIKTRGQQVTLSCSPISGHRSVSWYQQTPGQGLQFLFEYFSETQRNKGNFPGRFSGRQFSNSRSEMNVSTLELGDSALYLCASSLEIAGSTDTQYFGPGTRLTVL.

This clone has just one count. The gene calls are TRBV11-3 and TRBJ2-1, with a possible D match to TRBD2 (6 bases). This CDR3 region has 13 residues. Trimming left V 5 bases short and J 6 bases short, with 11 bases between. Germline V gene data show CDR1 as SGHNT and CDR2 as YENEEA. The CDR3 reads CASSLTSSNEQFF. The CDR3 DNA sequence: TGTGCCAGCAGCCTTACTAGCTCCAATGAGCAGTTCTTC. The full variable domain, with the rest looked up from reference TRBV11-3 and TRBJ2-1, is EAGVVQSPRYKIIEKKQPVAFWCNPISGHNTLYWYLQNLGQGPELLIRYENEEAVDDSQLPKDRFSAERLKGVDSTLKIQPAELGDSAVYLCASSLTSSNEQFFGPGTRLTVL.

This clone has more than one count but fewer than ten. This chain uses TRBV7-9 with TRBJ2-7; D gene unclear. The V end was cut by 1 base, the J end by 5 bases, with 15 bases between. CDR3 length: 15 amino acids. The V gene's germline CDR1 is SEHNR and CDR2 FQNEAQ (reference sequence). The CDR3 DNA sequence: TGTGCCAGCAGCTTAGATCCTAGTAGGTTCGACGAGCAGTACTTC. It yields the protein CASSLDPSRFDEQYF.